Shown below are 10 T cell receptor beta chains from a single sample sequenced in a study of cytomegalovirus exposure and HLA in healthy donors. Method: immunoSEQ multiplex PCR; TCRdb's copy keeps in-frame clones and lacks some. Among about 140,000 clones, 85% to 90% were seen once, and the ten largest hold approximately 8.5%. The sequenced material came from PBMCs. Source of these receptors: a woman between 18 and 29 years old in good health and CMV-seropositive.

The V gene is TRBV5-4, the J gene TRBJ2-3, with a weak D call TRBD2 (6 bases). The V gene lost 2 bases and the J gene lost 3 bases, with 13 bases spanning the gap. Germline V gene data show CDR1 as SGHNT and CDR2 as YYREEE (reference sequence). The CDR3 sequence is 15 residues long. The CDR3 nucleotides are TGTGCCAGCAGCTTAATGGGCGGGGTGACAGATACGCAGTATTTT. This encodes CASSLMGGVTDTQYF.

V and J are TRBV28 and TRBJ1-2; perhaps TRBD1 as D (6 bases). The CDR3 loop spans 12 amino acids. CDR1 and CDR2 from the germline V gene are MDHEN and SYDVKM. Deletions cut 7 bases from V and 5 bases from J, with 11 bases between. CDR3 in amino acids: CASTGQRYGYTF. The CDR3 DNA sequence: TGTGCCAGCACCGGACAGCGATATGGCTACACCTTC.

This chain connects TRBV10-3 to TRBJ1-4; unclear D gene. The CDR3 is 13 amino acids. Trimming removed 6 bases at V and 8 bases at J, with 13 bases between. Germline CDR1 ENHRY, CDR2 SYGVKD. CDR3 nucleotides: TGTGCCATCAGCGGGGAGCAACTGGAAAAACTGTTTTTT. It translates to CAISGEQLEKLFF.

The rearrangement uses TRBV5-1 and TRBJ2-5; unclear D gene. CDR3 size: 15 residues. The V and J ends lost 0 bases and 5 bases respectively, with 14 bases between them. Germline CDR1 SGHRS, CDR2 YFSETQ. This chain's CDR3 is CASSLGLSQWETQYF. CDR3 DNA sequence: TGCGCCAGCAGCTTGGGGCTCTCACAGTGGGAGACCCAGTACTTC.

V is TRBV29-1 and J is TRBJ1-4; tentatively, D is TRBD1 (6 bases). CDR1 is SQVTM and CDR2 is ANQGSEA in the germline V gene. V lost 4 bases and J lost 15, with 18 bases in between. The CDR3 loop spans 12 amino acids. CDR3 residues: CSVVTIGTRVFF. The CDR3, as DNA: TGCAGCGTTGTTACTATCGGGACAAGGGTGTTTTTT.

V usage is TRBV28 and J usage is TRBJ1-2; possible D gene TRBD1, 6 bases. This CDR3 is built from 15 residues. The germline gives CDR1 MDHEN, CDR2 SYDVKM. Trimming took 2 bases from V and 6 from J, leaving 16 bases between them. The chain's CDR3 is CASSLRQVTQNGYTF. The CDR3 nucleotides read TGTGCCAGCAGTTTAAGACAGGTGACACAAAATGGCTACACCTTC.

This chain joins TRBV6-1 and TRBJ2-5; no firm D call. With 7 bases removed from V and 2 bases from J, the gap between germline ends came to 11 bases. The germline V gene has CDR1 MNHNS and CDR2 SASEGT. The CDR3 covers 13 residues. The CDR3 region is CASTPGLQETQYF. CDR3 coding DNA: TGTGCCAGCACCCCGGGTCTACAAGAGACCCAGTACTTC.

On this clone itself: The junction and the germline gene differ at one end; a read error may be behind it. The chain is built from TRBV27 and TRBJ1-1; no clear D gene. CDR1 and CDR2 from the germline V gene are MNHEY and SMNVEV (reference sequence). The CDR3 length is 15 residues. CDR3 nucleotide sequence: TGTGCCAGCAGTTTAGGCCCCCGGGTGAATACTGAAGCTTTCTTT. Protein product: CASSLGPRVNTEAFF.

The chain joins TRBV7-2 to TRBJ2-2; D gene ambiguous. The CDR3 has 14 amino acids. The germline gives CDR1 SGHTA, CDR2 FQGNSA. The ends were cut back, 2 bases at V and 5 bases at J, with 9 bases in the middle. The CDR3: CASSLKVGTGELFF. The CDR3 DNA reads TGTGCCAGCAGCTTAAAGGTCGGGACCGGGGAGCTGTTTTTT.

The rearrangement joins TRBV7-9 to TRBJ1-2; TRBD1 matches at 9 bases. The germline V gene encodes CDR1 SEHNR and CDR2 FQNEAQ (reference sequence). This CDR3 contains 17 residues. Germline trimming cut 3 bases from V and 2 bases from J; bases unmatched to any gene: 10. CDR3 coding DNA: TGTGCCAGCAGCTTTCCGGGGACAGGGAGAGTAAACTATGGCTACACCTTC. The encoded protein is CASSFPGTGRVNYGYTF.